Detailed here is one TCR beta chain. The data were obtained in a study of cytomegalovirus exposure and HLA in healthy donors. From the 120-subject validation cohort, which was separate from the roughly 670-subject first cohort, the donors were drawn. TCRdb keeps only in-frame clones here, not all; method: immunoSEQ multiplex PCR. The data show 57,000 or so clones, 90% to 95% seen once. The sample was PBMCs. This receptor was taken from a woman aged 30 to 39 in good health and CMV-seronegative.

CDR3 in DNA: TGTGCCAGCAGCTTAAAATCCGGGGGAGGTGTTGAGCAGTTCTTC. Its protein is CASSLKSGGGVEQFF. V gene TRBV11-2 combines with J gene TRBJ2-1; a possible D gene is TRBD2 (6 bases). V lost 2 bases and J lost 9, with 17 bases in between. CDR1 SGHAT and CDR2 FQNNGV come from the germline V gene. The CDR3 covers 15 residues.